These T cell receptor beta chains were read from a single sample in a study of control samples from healthy donors and cancer patients. TCRdb's copy holds only in-frame clones and misses some; the assay was immunoSEQ multiplex PCR. The sample lists roughly 84,000 clones; 90% to 95% were seen once. Sequenced input: blood. These receptors originate from a man aged 50 to 60 in good health. Each CDR3 is given without its conserved first and last residue.

>13|TRBV25-1
ASSESWRTGGELF
>12|TRBV5-1
ASSPRVHTLEQF
>11|TRBV5-4
ASSLPGGYGYT
>10|TRBV6-5
ASRPNNQPQH
>11|TRBV27
ASSLSGGRSLH
>13|TRBV9
ASSVGLNSNYGYT
>12|TRBV19
ASSVQASNTEAF
>11|TRBV12-3/TRBV12-4
ASSLLRPYGYT
>15|TRBV7-2
ASSFPFTLGGANVLT
>12|TRBV7-9
ASSLFSAREEAF
>11|TRBV6-5
ASSRGGSGELF
>7|TRBV12-3/TRBV12-4
ASSLIES
>15|TRBV3-1/TRBV3-2
ASSQDRGVRGRNGYT
>13|TRBV6-4
ASSPGGGRGTEAF
>12|TRBV20-1
SASDSDRLGEQY
>11|TRBV6-5
ASRLGGTNEAF
>11|TRBV21-1
ASSKSLNQPQH
>11|TRBV12-5
ASGLRVNSPLH
>11|TRBV7-9
ASSPDLAREQY
>11|TRBV5-1
ASSLGEGYGYT
>12|TRBV6-6
ASSPTADRGEQY
>10|TRBV27
ASSFRQGTQY
>13|TRBV10-1
ASSPGRRPGEKLF
>11|TRBV30
AQLNLAGDEQF
>13|TRBV5-1
ASSLEADSGNTIY
>12|TRBV30
AWTTTGAHQPQH
>15|TRBV14
ASSQEIGRGTRNTIY
>9|TRBV9
SSKWGDTQY
>14|TRBV18
ASSPSKGQAEETQY
>11|TRBV11-2
ASSVSYNSPLH
>10|TRBV19
ASEGTKNIQY
>14|TRBV6-1
ASSGAGTGTGNTIY